Each of the 26 T cell receptor beta chains below was sequenced from the same sample in a study of T cells in Graves' hyperthyroidism and ophthalmopathy. What was amplified from RNA transcripts were TCR beta CDR3 regions. Primed by the HTBI set, a first-round RT-PCR was run on the TCR CDR3. Via MiXCR, TCRdb re-called the multiplex PCR reads, giving one row per CDR3 protein. Among hundreds of thousands of distinct CDR3 sequences listed, about 25% were seen once. Sequenced material: blood. The receptor source for this set is a man aged 40-55 years with Graves' hyperthyroidism that later progressed to Graves' ophthalmopathy.

This chain connects TRBV28 to TRBJ1-5; D call uncertain. Germline lookup yields CDR1 MDHEN and CDR2 SYDVKM. The CDR3 totals 14 residues. Between the trimmed V and J ends, which lost 3 bases and 4 bases, there was a span of 10 bases. The CDR3 nucleotides are TGTGCCAGCAGTTTTTTTGACCCAAATCAGCCCCAGCATTTT. It codes for CASSFFDPNQPQHF.

This clonotype has a count of ten or more. The genes are TRBV11-2 and TRBJ2-2; D may be TRBD1 (6 bases). V was pared by 5 bases and J by 3 bases, with 13 bases between. Germline V gives CDR1 SGHAT, CDR2 FQNNGV. CDR3 length: 15 residues. The CDR3 DNA is TGTGCCAGCAGCGCAGGGGTGCGCGACACCGGGGAGCTGTTTTTT. Its protein product is CASSAGVRDTGELFF.

This clonotype was seen at least ten times. The rearrangement uses TRBV7-8 and TRBJ2-7; TRBD2 matches at 8 bases. CDR1 is SGHVS and CDR2 is FQNEAQ in the germline V gene. The CDR3 sequence is 15 residues long. The V and J ends lost 7 bases and 7 bases, in that order; junction bases with no gene match: 15. CDR3 region: CASTQRLTSDLEQYF. The CDR3, as DNA: TGTGCCAGCACCCAAAGACTGACTAGCGATCTGGAGCAGTACTTC.

The V and J genes are TRBV7-3 and TRBJ1-1, with D perhaps TRBD1 (6 bases). This CDR3 has 15 amino acids. Per the germline V gene, CDR1 is SGHTA and CDR2 is FQGTGA. V lost 4 bases to trimming and J lost 3 bases, with 15 bases between them. In nucleotides, the CDR3 is TGTGCCAGCAGCTCGGGGTCGGGGGCAGACACTGAAGCTTTCTTT. Its translation: CASSSGSGADTEAFF. The full variable domain, with the rest looked up from reference TRBV7-3 and TRBJ1-1, is GAGVSQTPSNKVTEKGKYVELRCDPISGHTALYWYRQSLGQGPEFLIYFQGTGAADDSGLPNDRFFAVRPEGSVSTLKIQRTERGDSAVYLCASSSGSGADTEAFFGQGTRLTVV.

By sample share, this clonotype is medium-sized. The chain combines TRBV11-2 with TRBJ2-2; D unresolved. The CDR3 consists of 13 residues. With 4 bases removed from V and 4 bases from J, the gap between germline ends came to 7 bases. CDR1 SGHAT and CDR2 FQNNGV come from the germline V gene. The CDR3 sequence is CASSSHSTGELFF. As DNA, the CDR3 is TGTGCCAGCAGCTCACACAGCACCGGGGAGCTGTTTTTT.

There are many counts of this clonotype. The chain carries TRBV6-2 or TRBV6-3 and TRBJ2-7; 7 nucleotides agree with TRBD1. Per the germline V gene, CDR1 is MNHEY and CDR2 is SVGEGT. This CDR3 contains 14 residues. V gave up 6 bases and J gave up 0 bases; unmatched junction bases: 5. The CDR3 loop is CASRQTGSSYEQYF. The CDR3 DNA is TGTGCCAGCAGACAGACAGGGAGCTCCTACGAGCAGTACTTC.

V usage is TRBV25-1 and J usage is TRBJ2-2, with D unresolved. Trimming removed 3 bases at V and 8 bases at J, with 7 bases between. The CDR3 has 12 amino acids. Per the germline V gene, CDR1 is MGHDK and CDR2 is SYGVNS. The CDR3 loop is CASSEVTGELFF. The CDR3 region has the DNA TGTGCCAGCAGTGAGGTAACGGGGGAGCTGTTTTTT.

The V and J genes are TRBV28 and TRBJ1-2; 7 bases line up with TRBD1. J was trimmed by 4 bases and V by 2 bases; bases with no gene match: 4. There are 14 residues in the CDR3. Germline CDR1 MDHEN, CDR2 SYDVKM. CDR3 bases: TGTGCCAGCAGTTTAGGACAGGAGTTCTATGGCTACACCTTC. This sequence encodes CASSLGQEFYGYTF.

The chain employs TRBV20-1 and TRBJ2-7, with a weak D call TRBD2 (6 bases). The ends were cut back, 3 bases at V and 4 bases at J, with 13 bases in the middle. The CDR3 contains 13 residues. Germline CDR1 is DFQATT and CDR2 is SNEGSKA (reference sequence). CDR3 sequence reads: CSASTHRGYEQYF. As DNA, the CDR3 is TGCAGTGCTAGTACTCACCGGGGGTACGAGCAGTACTTC.

The gene calls are TRBV29-1 and TRBJ2-2, with D possibly matching TRBD2 (6 bases). Germline loops: CDR1 SQVTM, CDR2 ANQGSEA. The CDR3 is made up of 13 amino acids. Deletions cut 4 bases from V and 4 bases from J, with 10 bases between. The CDR3 sequence: CSVGGAGTGELFF. The CDR3 DNA is TGCAGCGTTGGCGGGGCGGGCACCGGGGAGCTGTTTTTT.

At least ten counts were recorded for this clonotype. This chain links TRBV24-1 with TRBJ1-3; D uncertain. The CDR3 runs to 12 residues. Germline loops: CDR1 KGHDR, CDR2 SFDVKD. With 1 base removed from V and 5 bases from J, the gap between germline ends came to 2 bases. The CDR3 DNA reads as TGTGCCACCAGTGATTTAAGAAACACCATATATTTT. Translating gives CATSDLRNTIYF.

This clonotype has more than one count but fewer than ten. The chain carries TRBV12-3 or TRBV12-4 and TRBJ2-5; D may be TRBD1 or TRBD2 (6 bases each). The CDR3 covers 15 residues. V was clipped by 1 base and J by 5 bases, with 14 bases between them. The DNA of the CDR3 is TGTGCCAGCAGTTTAGGGGGGGCAGATCGGGAGACCCAGTACTTC. Its protein product is CASSLGGADRETQYF.

This clonotype was seen repeatedly, ten times or more. The chain combines TRBV19 with TRBJ2-7; TRBD1 is a possible D gene (6 bases). This CDR3 has 11 residues. With 6 bases removed from V and 6 bases from J, the gap between germline ends came to 9 bases. Germline V gene lookup returns CDR1 LNHDA and CDR2 SQIVND (reference sequence). CDR3 protein: CASSRGAEQYF. The DNA of the CDR3 is TGTGCCAGTAGCAGGGGTGCCGAGCAGTACTTC.

This clonotype was seen repeatedly, ten times or more. V gene TRBV7-9 combines with J gene TRBJ2-1; D unresolved. Per the germline V gene, CDR1 is SEHNR and CDR2 is FQNEAQ (reference sequence). The CDR3 runs 13 residues. The V end was cut by 3 bases, the J end by 5 bases, with 8 bases between. The CDR3 loop reads CASSFSGNNEQFF. The CDR3 nucleotides read TGTGCCAGCAGCTTTTCCGGCAACAATGAGCAGTTCTTC.

The chain recombines TRBV3-1 with TRBJ1-5; no definite D call. Trimming cost V 3 bases and J 6 bases, with 12 bases left between them. This CDR3 has 14 amino acids. The V gene's germline CDR1 is LGHDT and CDR2 YNNKEL (reference sequence). CDR3 in amino acids: CASSHSGSGQPQHF. The CDR3 DNA reads TGTGCCAGCAGCCACTCGGGTTCGGGTCAGCCCCAGCATTTT.

This clonotype was seen many times. The chain carries TRBV2 and TRBJ1-1, with 9 bases fitting TRBD1. The V gene's germline CDR1 is SNHLY and CDR2 FYNNEI. Trimming at V came to 6 bases and at J to 11 bases, leaving 10 bases not matched to a gene. The CDR3 has 13 amino acids. The CDR3 DNA reads TGTGCCAGCAGGCGGGACAGGGACACGAGGGCTTTCTTT. Translating gives CASRRDRDTRAFF.

In this sample, this clonotype turned up a few times. V and J are TRBV6-5 and TRBJ2-5; D may be TRBD2 (6 bases). CDR1 and CDR2 from the germline V gene are MNHEY and SVGAGI. The CDR3 spans 15 residues. Between the trimmed V and J ends, which lost 4 bases and 2 bases, there was a span of 14 bases. DNA of the CDR3: TGTGCCAGCAGTTCTAGGGACTCGCTGCAAGAGACCCAGTACTTC. It translates to CASSSRDSLQETQYF.

This rearrangement joins TRBV7-2 to TRBJ2-7, with a possible D match to TRBD2 (6 bases). CDR1 is SGHTA and CDR2 is FQGNSA in the germline V gene. V was cut by 6 bases and J by 5 bases, with 20 bases left in between. This CDR3 is built from 15 residues. This CDR3 is CASSSPGTVRNEQYF. CDR3 nucleotides: TGTGCCAGCAGTTCCCCCGGGACTGTGAGAAACGAGCAGTACTTC.

At least ten counts were recorded for this clonotype. This sequence joins TRBV12-3 or TRBV12-4 and TRBJ1-1, with 7 bases lining up with TRBD1. The trim removed 3 bases at V and 3 bases at J, leaving 7 bases unmatched. CDR3 size: 15 residues. This chain's CDR3 is CASSLETGQDTEAFF. The CDR3 nucleotides read TGTGCCAGCAGTTTGGAGACAGGGCAGGACACTGAAGCTTTCTTT.

The rearrangement uses TRBV7-2 and TRBJ1-1, with 11 bases identical to TRBD1. V lost 6 bases to trimming and J lost 5 bases; unmatched junction nucleotides: 8. Germline V gene lookup returns CDR1 SGHTA and CDR2 FQGNSA. This CDR3 comprises 15 residues. CDR3: CASSTRTGGVTEAFF. The CDR3 DNA sequence: TGTGCCAGCAGTACTAGGACAGGGGGCGTTACTGAAGCTTTCTTT.

This clonotype was recorded once. CDR3 in DNA: TGCAGTGCCGTCGGACAGCAACGAGAGAAAGCTTTCTTT. Translated: CSAVGQQREKAFF. The chain recombines TRBV20-1 with TRBJ1-1, with a weak D call TRBD1 (6 bases). V lost 6 bases and J lost 9, with 20 bases in between. This CDR3 has 13 amino acids. Germline assignment: CDR1 DFQATT and CDR2 SNEGSKA (reference sequence).

This clonotype was counted ten times or more. The chain combines TRBV27 with TRBJ2-6, with 9 bases identical to TRBD1. Germline CDR1 and CDR2: MNHEY and SMNVEV (reference sequence). After removal of 6 bases from V and 0 bases from J, the junction contained 0 bases not matched to a gene. The CDR3 loop spans 15 amino acids. In DNA, the CDR3 is TGTGCCAGCAGGACAGGGGGCTCTGGGGCCAACGTCCTGACTTTC. Translation gives CASRTGGSGANVLTF.

This clonotype was recorded a few times. The rearrangement links TRBV3-1 to TRBJ2-2; D not resolved. The CDR3 runs 13 residues. V gave up 6 bases and J gave up 1 base, with 6 bases separating them. Per the germline V gene, CDR1 is LGHDT and CDR2 is YNNKEL (reference sequence). In DNA, the CDR3 is TGTGCCAGCAGGCAACGGAACACCGGGGAGCTGTTTTTT. Residues: CASRQRNTGELFF.

The chain couples TRBV7-2 to TRBJ1-1, with 7 nucleotides matching TRBD1. The CDR3 has 14 residues. With V trimmed by 8 bases and J by 3 bases, 9 bases remained unmatched. Germline loops: CDR1 SGHTA, CDR2 FQGNSA. As DNA, the CDR3 is TGTGCCAGCGGACCCATAGGGGGCTACACTGAAGCTTTCTTT. This encodes CASGPIGGYTEAFF.

This clonotype was picked up many times. The chain uses TRBV7-2 and TRBJ2-7, with D possibly matching TRBD2 (5 bases). V was clipped by 4 bases and J by 2 bases, with 12 bases between them. CDR1 and CDR2 (germline): SGHTA, FQGNSA. The CDR3 extends over 14 amino acids. The CDR3 loop is CASSSPGVPYEQYF. The CDR3 nucleotides are TGTGCCAGCAGCTCACCCGGGGTCCCCTACGAGCAGTACTTC.

In this sample, this clonotype turned up many times. The gene calls are TRBV19 and TRBJ2-5; possible D gene TRBD2, 6 bases. Germline lookup yields CDR1 LNHDA and CDR2 SQIVND (reference sequence). Trimming pared 9 bases from V and 4 bases from J, leaving 21 bases between. The length of the CDR3 is 15 residues. CDR3 loop: CASKKVLATGETQYF. The CDR3 region has the DNA TGTGCCAGCAAGAAGGTTCTAGCGACGGGAGAGACCCAGTACTTC.